This T cell receptor beta chain appears in the sequencing data of a study of blood T cell repertoires in COVID-19. About the research overall: Acute and convalescent COVID-19 specimens originated in the United States, Italy and Spain. In each case, the material was cDNA or gDNA derived from T cells, B-cell-depleted T cells, or PBMCs.

This CDR3 is built from 16 residues. Losses at the gene ends were 1 base for V and 2 bases for J; bases not matched to a gene: 6. CDR1 MGHRA and CDR2 YSYEKL come from the germline V gene. Authors' processing steps: For nucleated cells, counts were estimated from reference gene primer amplification. Assay: immunoSEQ multiplex PCR; the TCRdb copy retains only in-frame clones and omits some. That table is the source of V, J and clone size, and D and trimming were worked out from the DNA. There are about 68,000 clones in the sample; less than 95% occur only once, and 4.8% lies in the top ten. The receptor was derived from a woman between 55 and 75 years old with active COVID-19. The chain recombines TRBV4-1 with TRBJ2-7; 9 positions agree with TRBD2. The sample consisted of peripheral blood. The CDR3 sequence is CASSQGAGGGAYEQYF. The DNA for the CDR3 is TGCGCCAGCAGCCAAGGAGCAGGCGGGGGGGCCTACGAGCAGTACTTC.